This is a list of T cell receptor beta chains from one sample in a study of cytomegalovirus exposure and HLA in healthy donors. Clones were read by immunoSEQ multiplex PCR, and TCRdb kept only the in-frame ones, dropping some. Among about 110,000 clones listed, about nine tenths were seen once. The sequencing input was PBMCs. These receptors were collected from a woman aged 18-29 years in good health and CMV-seronegative. The CDR3 runs from the conserved cysteine through the conserved F or W.

CDR3aa	v_gene	j_gene
CASSVTAPLAVSYNEQFF	TRBV9	TRBJ2-1
CASSLWGRAGDTQYF	TRBV11-3	TRBJ2-3
CASSSAGQQETQYF	TRBV27	TRBJ2-5
CASSSQGAYEQYF	TRBV5-6	TRBJ2-7
CASSPPTSGVGTDTQYF	TRBV18	TRBJ2-3
CASTRGLAGNYEQYF	TRBV11-2	TRBJ2-7
CASSYSSSGNGYTF	TRBV6-5	TRBJ1-2
CSVRRQYGYTF	TRBV20-1	TRBJ1-2
CASSLKGQGRTDTQYF	TRBV5-4	TRBJ2-3
CASRAGGTVTDTQYF	TRBV7-9	TRBJ2-3
CASSSGTAGNTIYF	TRBV28	TRBJ1-3
CAIHHLALNTGELFF	TRBV6-1	TRBJ2-2
CASPSVGQGRLGYEQYF	TRBV23-1	TRBJ2-7
CASRFLGQTANTGELFF	TRBV2	TRBJ2-2
CATSTTLAGGPEEQYF	TRBV15	TRBJ2-7
CASSERTGGLSPLHF	TRBV25-1	TRBJ1-6
CASGLGAFF	TRBV28	TRBJ1-1
CAWSVGSYSGNTIYF	TRBV30	TRBJ1-3
CASSQDGRLIAEADTQYF	TRBV4-3	TRBJ2-3
CAWSVSQETQYF	TRBV30	TRBJ2-5
CASSLTAANTGELFF	TRBV18	TRBJ2-2
CASSEGRGRYNEQFF	TRBV2	TRBJ2-1
CASSFGTGPSYEQYF	TRBV11-2	TRBJ2-7
CSVETGNWGEQYF	TRBV29-1	TRBJ2-7
CASRSPRGSSYEQYF	TRBV10-2	TRBJ2-7
CSGSRTTGEGEAFF	TRBV29-1	TRBJ1-1
CASSVTENTEAFF	TRBV6-4	TRBJ1-1
CASRLPGQSNSPLHF	TRBV6-5	TRBJ1-6
CASSLGVAGGNEQFF	TRBV13	TRBJ2-1
CASSLGGGGSPLHF	TRBV5-8	TRBJ1-6
CASRPADGGTPYNEQFF	TRBV5-1	TRBJ2-1
CASSLTGGNTEAFF	TRBV7-3	TRBJ1-1
CASSQGSGYEQYF	TRBV4-3	TRBJ2-7
CAWARGTGGSGNTIYF	TRBV30	TRBJ1-3
CASSPGGFTSEQYF	TRBV5-6	TRBJ2-7
CASSLRRGVAYEQYF	TRBV7-2	TRBJ2-7
CASSGGGGTADAKYF	TRBV2	TRBJ2-5
CASSVSSGTGRTDTQYF	TRBV9	TRBJ2-3
CATSRSRSAITYNEQFF	TRBV15	TRBJ2-1
CASSRVEKLFF	TRBV28	TRBJ1-4
CSVPTGFRTEAFF	TRBV29-1	TRBJ1-1
CASSSTSGASDTQYF	TRBV5-4	TRBJ2-3
CASSPLQQGPGNTIYF	TRBV18	TRBJ1-3
CAWSVFLPGVAETQYF	TRBV30	TRBJ2-5
CASSLRGLGYEQYF	TRBV28	TRBJ2-7
CASKGFGGYTF	TRBV27	TRBJ1-2
CASSPLGGDSQAFF	TRBV7-8	TRBJ1-1